These T cell receptor beta chains were read from a single sample in a study of human T cells and chemical hapten exposure. TCRdb used MiXCR to reprocess the RACE reads, holding one entry per CDR3 protein. The sample includes about 80,000 distinct CDR3 sequences, about a tenth of them seen just once. This specimen consisted of whole blood, obtained in connection with sensitization to the hapten diphenylcyclopropenone (DPC). The receptors derive from a woman between 50 and 59 years old with alopecia areata. Some clones in this sample may be carry-over from other donors' samples. The CDR3 runs from the conserved cysteine through the conserved F or W. D genes are given only for firm matches. Not all rows give a size; the values are once, few, many and, for expanded clones, a class.

CDR3nt: TGTGCCAGCAGCGTAGACCCAGCATCCTACGAGCAGTACTTC; CDR3aa: CASSVDPASYEQYF; abundance: few; d_gene: .; j_gene: TRBJ2-7; v_gene: TRBV9
CDR3nt: TGTGCCAGCAGCCCACAGGACAGGGGGTCCCACGAGCAGTACTTC; CDR3aa: CASSPQDRGSHEQYF; abundance: few; d_gene: TRBD1; j_gene: TRBJ2-7; v_gene: TRBV9
CDR3nt: TGTGCCAGCAGCCCGAGGATGGGGACCACCTACGAGCAGTACTTC; CDR3aa: CASSPRMGTTYEQYF; abundance: few; d_gene: .; j_gene: TRBJ2-7; v_gene: TRBV7-2
CDR3nt: TGTGCCACCAGCAGTGAACTGGGGGCCGAGGGCAATCAGCCCCAGCATTTT; CDR3aa: CATSSELGAEGNQPQHF; abundance: many; d_gene: .; j_gene: TRBJ1-5; v_gene: TRBV15
CDR3nt: TGTGCCAGCAGCGTATTATGGGATCAGCCCCAGCATTTT; CDR3aa: CASSVLWDQPQHF; abundance: .; d_gene: .; j_gene: TRBJ1-5; v_gene: TRBV9
CDR3nt: TGTGCCAGCAGCCACGACAGGGGGTTAAATCAGCCCCAGCATTTT; CDR3aa: CASSHDRGLNQPQHF; abundance: few; d_gene: TRBD1; j_gene: TRBJ1-5; v_gene: TRBV6-2/TRBV6-3
CDR3nt: TGCGCCAGCGCGTCCGAGGGGAGGGCTGGGGAGCTGTTTTTT; CDR3aa: CASASEGRAGELFF; abundance: .; d_gene: TRBD2; j_gene: TRBJ2-2; v_gene: TRBV4-3
CDR3nt: TGCAGTGCTAGAGATCGGGGACAGCCTGAGCCCCAGCATTTT; CDR3aa: CSARDRGQPEPQHF; abundance: few; d_gene: TRBD1; j_gene: TRBJ1-5; v_gene: TRBV20-1
CDR3nt: TGCAGTGCGTACCCGGGCCCGGGCCCTCCATCCTACGAGCAGTACTTC; CDR3aa: CSAYPGPGPPSYEQYF; abundance: few; d_gene: .; j_gene: TRBJ2-7; v_gene: TRBV20-1
CDR3nt: TGCGCCAGCAGCCAGGACAGGGAAACATTCTCTGGGGCCAACGTCCTGACTTTC; CDR3aa: CASSQDRETFSGANVLTF; abundance: .; d_gene: TRBD1; j_gene: TRBJ2-6; v_gene: TRBV4-3
CDR3nt: TGCGCCAGCAGTGAGTCGACAGGTCCTGGAAACACCATATATTTT; CDR3aa: CASSESTGPGNTIYF; abundance: many; d_gene: .; j_gene: TRBJ1-3; v_gene: TRBV10-2
CDR3nt: TGCAGTGCCTGGACAGGGGCGGTCGATGAAGCTTTCTTT; CDR3aa: CSAWTGAVDEAFF; abundance: many; d_gene: TRBD1; j_gene: TRBJ1-1; v_gene: TRBV20-1
CDR3nt: TGTGCCAGCAGAAGGACGGGGGATAGCAATCAGCCCCAGCATTTT; CDR3aa: CASRRTGDSNQPQHF; abundance: .; d_gene: .; j_gene: TRBJ1-5; v_gene: TRBV6-4
CDR3nt: TGTGCCACCAAGACTGGGAATCAGCCCCAGCATTTT; CDR3aa: CATKTGNQPQHF; abundance: many; d_gene: .; j_gene: TRBJ1-5; v_gene: TRBV6-2/TRBV6-3
CDR3nt: TGCAGCGGAGGGGACAGGGGAGCCACTGAAGCTTTCTTT; CDR3aa: CSGGDRGATEAFF; abundance: few; d_gene: TRBD1; j_gene: TRBJ1-1; v_gene: TRBV29-1
CDR3nt: TGTGCCAGCAGCCAGACTACTGGGGCCAACGTCCTGACTTTC; CDR3aa: CASSQTTGANVLTF; abundance: many; d_gene: .; j_gene: TRBJ2-6; v_gene: TRBV3-1
CDR3nt: TGTGCCAGCAGCCCCCCGGGACTAGCGGGAAAAGATACGCAGTATTTT; CDR3aa: CASSPPGLAGKDTQYF; abundance: many; d_gene: TRBD2; j_gene: TRBJ2-3; v_gene: TRBV7-2
CDR3nt: TGCAGCGCCACGGAGGGCGGGGGGACGCAAGAGACCCAGTACTTC; CDR3aa: CSATEGGGTQETQYF; abundance: many; d_gene: TRBD2; j_gene: TRBJ2-5; v_gene: TRBV29-1
CDR3nt: TGTGCCAGCTCACCGGGGACCTACGAGCAGTACTTC; CDR3aa: CASSPGTYEQYF; abundance: .; d_gene: .; j_gene: TRBJ2-7; v_gene: TRBV18
CDR3nt: TGTGCCAGCAGCCTAGCGGGAGGCACCTACGAGCAGTACTTC; CDR3aa: CASSLAGGTYEQYF; abundance: .; d_gene: TRBD2; j_gene: TRBJ2-7; v_gene: TRBV27
CDR3nt: TGTGCCACCAGTGATGTGAACCCACAGGGAAGGAATGAGCAGTTCTTC; CDR3aa: CATSDVNPQGRNEQFF; abundance: .; d_gene: .; j_gene: TRBJ2-1; v_gene: TRBV24-1
CDR3nt: TGTGCCATCGGGGGGGACGGAGCCTACGAGCAGTACTTC; CDR3aa: CAIGGDGAYEQYF; abundance: few; d_gene: TRBD2; j_gene: TRBJ2-7; v_gene: TRBV10-3
CDR3nt: TGTGCCAGCAGTTTGCGGCGGCCGAGCTCCTACGAGCAGTACTTC; CDR3aa: CASSLRRPSSYEQYF; abundance: few; d_gene: .; j_gene: TRBJ2-7; v_gene: TRBV27
CDR3nt: TGTGCCAGCTCACCCGGGACGAACTATGGCTACACCTTC; CDR3aa: CASSPGTNYGYTF; abundance: few; d_gene: .; j_gene: TRBJ1-2; v_gene: TRBV18
CDR3nt: TGCAGTGCTAGAGATCCCGGACAAGAGACCCAGTACTTC; CDR3aa: CSARDPGQETQYF; abundance: few; d_gene: .; j_gene: TRBJ2-5; v_gene: TRBV20-1
CDR3nt: TGTGCCAGCAGTGCCCCGCCAGGGAACACTGAAGCTTTCTTT; CDR3aa: CASSAPPGNTEAFF; abundance: few; d_gene: .; j_gene: TRBJ1-1; v_gene: TRBV28
CDR3nt: TGCAGTGCTAGTTGGGTTCCCTCCTACGAGCAGTACTTC; CDR3aa: CSASWVPSYEQYF; abundance: .; d_gene: .; j_gene: TRBJ2-7; v_gene: TRBV20-1
CDR3nt: TGTGCCAGCAGCAAGGGACTAGCGGCCGGGGAGCTGTTTTTT; CDR3aa: CASSKGLAAGELFF; abundance: .; d_gene: TRBD2; j_gene: TRBJ2-2; v_gene: TRBV7-3
CDR3nt: TGCAGTGCTAGGGATTACCTGTCGGGCGGGAGTAGCTACGAGCAGTACTTC; CDR3aa: CSARDYLSGGSSYEQYF; abundance: .; d_gene: TRBD2; j_gene: TRBJ2-7; v_gene: TRBV20-1
CDR3nt: TGTGCCAGCATTAACAGCTACTATGGCTACACCTTC; CDR3aa: CASINSYYGYTF; abundance: once; d_gene: .; j_gene: TRBJ1-2; v_gene: TRBV28
CDR3nt: TGCGCCAGCAGCGTGGGACCTCAGGGGGAAAAACTGTTTTTT; CDR3aa: CASSVGPQGEKLFF; abundance: .; d_gene: .; j_gene: TRBJ1-4; v_gene: TRBV5-1
CDR3nt: TGTGCTAGCAGCTCGGGGGTCACCGGGGAGCTGTTTTTT; CDR3aa: CASSSGVTGELFF; abundance: few; d_gene: .; j_gene: TRBJ2-2; v_gene: TRBV7-7
CDR3nt: TGTGCCAGCTCACCTATACCCGGGACTCCCTCCAATCAGCCCCAGCATTTT; CDR3aa: CASSPIPGTPSNQPQHF; abundance: few; d_gene: .; j_gene: TRBJ1-5; v_gene: TRBV18
CDR3nt: TGTGCCAGCAGCGTAGGACTAGCGGGAGTAGTCAATGAGCAGTTCTTC; CDR3aa: CASSVGLAGVVNEQFF; abundance: .; d_gene: TRBD2; j_gene: TRBJ2-1; v_gene: TRBV9
CDR3nt: TGTGCCAGCAGCTTAGGGGCGGGAGGAGTCACCGGGGAGCTGTTTTTT; CDR3aa: CASSLGAGGVTGELFF; abundance: .; d_gene: TRBD2; j_gene: TRBJ2-2; v_gene: TRBV5-4
CDR3nt: TGCAGTGCGCCCGAAACTAGCGGGAGGCATTACGAGCAGTACTTC; CDR3aa: CSAPETSGRHYEQYF; abundance: few; d_gene: TRBD2; j_gene: TRBJ2-7; v_gene: TRBV20-1
CDR3nt: TGCAGCGTTCAACAGGGGGAGAGAAACACCATATATTTT; CDR3aa: CSVQQGERNTIYF; abundance: .; d_gene: TRBD1; j_gene: TRBJ1-3; v_gene: TRBV29-1
CDR3nt: TGTGCCACCAGTGACCCCCGACAGGGGCTAGCCAAAAACATTCAGTACTTC; CDR3aa: CATSDPRQGLAKNIQYF; abundance: many; d_gene: TRBD1; j_gene: TRBJ2-4; v_gene: TRBV24-1
CDR3nt: TGTGCCAGCAGTTACCGGAGGCCAGGGGGCGTATCTGGGGCCAACGTCCTGACTTTC; CDR3aa: CASSYRRPGGVSGANVLTF; abundance: many; d_gene: TRBD1; j_gene: TRBJ2-6; v_gene: TRBV6-6
CDR3nt: TGTGCCAGCAGCCAAGCCCTACCTAGCACAGATACGCAGTATTTT; CDR3aa: CASSQALPSTDTQYF; abundance: few; d_gene: .; j_gene: TRBJ2-3; v_gene: TRBV4-2
CDR3nt: TGTGCCAGCAGTCCCGGGCCTTTAAACACCTACGAGCAGTACTTC; CDR3aa: CASSPGPLNTYEQYF; abundance: .; d_gene: .; j_gene: TRBJ2-7; v_gene: TRBV12-3/TRBV12-4
CDR3nt: TGTGCCAGCAGCCCCGCCGGGCGAGCAAACATTCAGTACTTC; CDR3aa: CASSPAGRANIQYF; abundance: .; d_gene: .; j_gene: TRBJ2-4; v_gene: TRBV7-2
CDR3nt: TGCAGCGTTGGAGGACGGATGAACACTGAAGCTTTCTTT; CDR3aa: CSVGGRMNTEAFF; abundance: .; d_gene: .; j_gene: TRBJ1-1; v_gene: TRBV29-1
CDR3nt: TGTGCCAGCAGTCCTCGACGGGGGACTAAGAGCTCCTACAATGAGCAGTTCTTC; CDR3aa: CASSPRRGTKSSYNEQFF; abundance: few; d_gene: TRBD2; j_gene: TRBJ2-1; v_gene: TRBV27
CDR3nt: TGTGCCAGCAGTTTTGACAGGGTTGGCGGGGAGCTGTTTTTT; CDR3aa: CASSFDRVGGELFF; abundance: few; d_gene: TRBD1; j_gene: TRBJ2-2; v_gene: TRBV27
CDR3nt: TGTGCTAGTGGTTTGGCCTCAGGGGACATCGGGTATGGCTACACCTTC; CDR3aa: CASGLASGDIGYGYTF; abundance: .; d_gene: .; j_gene: TRBJ1-2; v_gene: TRBV12-5
CDR3nt: TGTGCCAGCAGATCCGGGACAGGGGGCTCCTACGAGCAGTACTTC; CDR3aa: CASRSGTGGSYEQYF; abundance: .; d_gene: TRBD1; j_gene: TRBJ2-7; v_gene: TRBV2
CDR3nt: TGTGCCAGTACCCGACCCGGGGCAGCCGGCGAGAACATTCAGTACTTC; CDR3aa: CASTRPGAAGENIQYF; abundance: many; d_gene: .; j_gene: TRBJ2-4; v_gene: TRBV19
CDR3nt: TGCAGTGCTAGAGACGGGGCTGGACAGATGAACACTGAAGCTTTCTTT; CDR3aa: CSARDGAGQMNTEAFF; abundance: few; d_gene: .; j_gene: TRBJ1-1; v_gene: TRBV20-1
CDR3nt: TGTGCCACCAGTGATATCTGGCCTAGCGGGAACTACAATGAGCAGTTCTTC; CDR3aa: CATSDIWPSGNYNEQFF; abundance: many; d_gene: TRBD2; j_gene: TRBJ2-1; v_gene: TRBV24-1
CDR3nt: TGTGCCAGTAGTCTCAGGGACAGGGGATCAAATCAGCCCCAGCATTTT; CDR3aa: CASSLRDRGSNQPQHF; abundance: few; d_gene: TRBD1; j_gene: TRBJ1-5; v_gene: TRBV19
CDR3nt: TGCAGCGTTGTGGGTCCCGGGGTAGATACGCAGTATTTT; CDR3aa: CSVVGPGVDTQYF; abundance: many; d_gene: .; j_gene: TRBJ2-3; v_gene: TRBV29-1
CDR3nt: TGTGCCAGCAGTTTAAAGGCGGTCGGGAGAAAGAGGGTCAATAGAGATACGCAGTATTTT; CDR3aa: CASSLKAVGRKRVNRDTQYF; abundance: .; d_gene: .; j_gene: TRBJ2-3; v_gene: TRBV27
CDR3nt: TGTGCCAGCAGCCAAGATGGGGGTGATACGCAGTATTTT; CDR3aa: CASSQDGGDTQYF; abundance: many; d_gene: .; j_gene: TRBJ2-3; v_gene: TRBV14
CDR3nt: TGTGCTAGCAGCCGCGGGGGGACCGGGGAGCTGTTTTTT; CDR3aa: CASSRGGTGELFF; abundance: few; d_gene: TRBD2; j_gene: TRBJ2-2; v_gene: TRBV7-7
CDR3nt: TGTGCCAGCAGCTTGGCAATAGCGGGAGAGACCGGGGAGCTGTTTTTT; CDR3aa: CASSLAIAGETGELFF; abundance: few; d_gene: TRBD2; j_gene: TRBJ2-2; v_gene: TRBV5-4
CDR3nt: TGTGCCAGCAGCTTAAGGGACCCCCCTTTTCAAGAGACCCAGTACTTC; CDR3aa: CASSLRDPPFQETQYF; abundance: few; d_gene: .; j_gene: TRBJ2-5; v_gene: TRBV7-8